The clone carrying this TCR beta chain was observed a handful of times. CDR3 length: 14 amino acids. From germline, CDR1 is LGHNA and CDR2 YSLEER. Trimming shortened V by 0 bases and J by 7 bases, and 9 bases separated the two germline ends. The sample belongs to a study of T cells after yellow fever vaccination. About the research overall: SMART-Seq v4 Ultra Low Input served to prepare low-cell-number fractions.

TCRdb re-analysed the 5' RACE reads in MiXCR, keeping a single row per CDR3 protein. Here the sample spans a few hundred thousand distinct CDR3 sequences, 8% to 10% being singletons. This sample comprised PBMCs, obtained on the day of the first yellow fever vaccination. The sequence came from a man between 18 and 29 years old who received the YFV17D yellow fever vaccine. The chain employs TRBV4-3 and TRBJ1-4; D is uncertain. The DNA for the CDR3 is TGCGCCAGCAGCCAAGAACCAGTTAGTGAAAAACTGTTTTTT. This encodes CASSQEPVSEKLFF.